This T cell receptor (beta chain) was sequenced in a study of T cells after somatic rescue of genetic block. V was pared by 4 bases and J by 5 bases, with 8 bases of the junction left unmatched. CDR1 is KGHSH, CDR2 LQKENI, per germline. This CDR3 spans 16 amino acids. Profiled with immunoSEQ multiplex PCR; TCRdb holds only in-frame clones, not every one. The sample yields 100,000 to 120,000 clones, about nine tenths seen once. The V call is TRBV18, the J call TRBJ1-4; TRBD1 aligns across 9 bases. What was sequenced was peripheral blood mononuclear cells (PBMCs). This receptor was obtained from a woman aged 18-29 years. CDR3 coding DNA: TGTGCCAGCTCACACGGAATACAGGGGGCGAATGAAAAACTGTTTTTT. Its translation is CASSHGIQGANEKLFF.